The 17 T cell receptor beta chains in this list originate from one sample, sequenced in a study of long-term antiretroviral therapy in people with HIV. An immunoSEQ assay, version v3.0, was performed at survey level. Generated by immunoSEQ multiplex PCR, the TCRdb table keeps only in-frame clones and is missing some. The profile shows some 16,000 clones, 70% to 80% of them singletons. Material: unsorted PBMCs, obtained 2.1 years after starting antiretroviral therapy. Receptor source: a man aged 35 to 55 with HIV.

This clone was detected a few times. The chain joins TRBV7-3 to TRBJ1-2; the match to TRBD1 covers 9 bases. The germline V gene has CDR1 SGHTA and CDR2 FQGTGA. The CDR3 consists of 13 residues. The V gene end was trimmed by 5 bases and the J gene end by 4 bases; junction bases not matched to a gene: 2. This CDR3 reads CASSQGQGYGYTF. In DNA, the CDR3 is TGTGCCAGCAGCCAGGGACAGGGCTATGGCTACACCTTC. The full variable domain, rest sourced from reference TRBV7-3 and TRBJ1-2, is GAGVSQTPSNKVTEKGKYVELRCDPISGHTALYWYRQSLGQGPEFLIYFQGTGAADDSGLPNDRFFAVRPEGSVSTLKIQRTERGDSAVYLCASSQGQGYGYTFGSGTRLTVV.

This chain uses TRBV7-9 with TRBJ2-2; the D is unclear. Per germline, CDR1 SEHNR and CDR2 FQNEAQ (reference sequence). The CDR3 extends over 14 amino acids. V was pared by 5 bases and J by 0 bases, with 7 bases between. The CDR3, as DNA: TGTGCCAGCAGCCAAAGGACGAACACCGGGGAGCTGTTTTTT. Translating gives CASSQRTNTGELFF. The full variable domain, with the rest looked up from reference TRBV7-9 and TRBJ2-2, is DTGVSQNPRHKITKRGQNVTFRCDPISEHNRLYWYRQTLGQGPEFLTYFQNEAQLEKSRLLSDRFSAERPKGSFSTLEIQRTEQGDSAMYLCASSQRTNTGELFFGEGSRLTVL.

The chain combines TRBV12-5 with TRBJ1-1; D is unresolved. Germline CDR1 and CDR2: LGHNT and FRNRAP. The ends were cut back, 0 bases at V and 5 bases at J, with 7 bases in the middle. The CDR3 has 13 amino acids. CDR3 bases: TGTGCTAGTGGTTTGGTCGAGAATACTGAAGCTTTCTTT. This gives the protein CASGLVENTEAFF.

CDR3 DNA: TGTGCCAGCAGCTTAGCGAGTTCGGCGGCTGAAGCTTTCTTT. This encodes CASSLASSAAEAFF. V gene TRBV7-9 combines with J gene TRBJ1-1; D is unresolved. Germline V CDR1 and CDR2: SEHNR, FQNEAQ (reference sequence). Trimming left V 0 bases short and J 6 bases short, with 11 bases between. The CDR3 is 14 amino acids.

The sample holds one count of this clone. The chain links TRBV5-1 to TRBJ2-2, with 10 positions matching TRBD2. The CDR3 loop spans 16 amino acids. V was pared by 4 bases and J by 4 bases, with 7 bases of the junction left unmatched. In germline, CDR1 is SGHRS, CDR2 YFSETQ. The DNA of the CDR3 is TGCGCCAGCAGCCGTACTAGCGGGGTCGGCACCGGGGAGCTGTTTTTT. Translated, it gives CASSRTSGVGTGELFF.

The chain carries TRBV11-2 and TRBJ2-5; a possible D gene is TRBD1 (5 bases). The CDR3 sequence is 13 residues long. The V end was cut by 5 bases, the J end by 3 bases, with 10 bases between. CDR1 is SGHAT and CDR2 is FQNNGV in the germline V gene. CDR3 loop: CASSKGREETQYF. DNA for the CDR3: TGTGCCAGCAGCAAGGGGCGTGAAGAGACCCAGTACTTC.

This chain's CDR3 is CASSSDSSNSPLHF. The CDR3 DNA is TGTGCCAGCAGTTCGGACTCCTCCAATTCACCCCTCCACTTT. V gene TRBV27 combines with J gene TRBJ1-6, with D hard to call. The length of the CDR3 is 14 residues. Looked up from germline, CDR1 is MNHEY and CDR2 is SMNVEV (reference sequence). V lost 4 bases, J lost 7 bases, and 11 bases lay in between.

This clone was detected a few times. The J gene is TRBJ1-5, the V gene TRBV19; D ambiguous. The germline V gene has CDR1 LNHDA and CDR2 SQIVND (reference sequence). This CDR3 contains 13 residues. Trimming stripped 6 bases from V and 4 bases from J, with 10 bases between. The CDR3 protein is CASRERRNQPQHF. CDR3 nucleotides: TGTGCCAGTAGGGAGAGGAGGAATCAGCCCCAGCATTTT. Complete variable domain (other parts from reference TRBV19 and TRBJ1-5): DGGITQSPKYLFRKEGQNVTLSCEQNLNHDAMYWYRQDPGQGLRLIYYSQIVNDFQKGDIAEGYSVSREKKESFPLTVTSAQKNPTAFYLCASRERRNQPQHFGDGTRLSIL.

CDR3 loop: CASSLGLDRRNTEAFF. The CDR3 nucleotides are TGCGCCAGCAGCTTGGGTCTAGACAGGAGGAACACTGAAGCTTTCTTT. V gene TRBV5-1 combines with J gene TRBJ1-1; perhaps TRBD1 as D (6 bases). Germline loops: CDR1 SGHRS, CDR2 YFSETQ. The CDR3 is made up of 16 amino acids. V was cut by 0 bases and J by 1 base, with 13 bases left in between.

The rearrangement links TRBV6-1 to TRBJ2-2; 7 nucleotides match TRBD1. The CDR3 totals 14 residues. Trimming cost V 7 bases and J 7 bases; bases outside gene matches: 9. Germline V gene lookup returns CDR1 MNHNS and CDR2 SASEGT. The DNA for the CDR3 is TGTGCCAGCAATCCTACAGGGGTTAACGGGGAGCTGTTTTTT. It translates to CASNPTGVNGELFF.

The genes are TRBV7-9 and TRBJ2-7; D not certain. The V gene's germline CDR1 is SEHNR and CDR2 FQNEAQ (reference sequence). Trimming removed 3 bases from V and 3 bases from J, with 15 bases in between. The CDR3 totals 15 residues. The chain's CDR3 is CASSLPEDGDYEQYF. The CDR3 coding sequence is TGTGCCAGCAGCTTGCCCGAGGACGGAGACTACGAGCAGTACTTC.

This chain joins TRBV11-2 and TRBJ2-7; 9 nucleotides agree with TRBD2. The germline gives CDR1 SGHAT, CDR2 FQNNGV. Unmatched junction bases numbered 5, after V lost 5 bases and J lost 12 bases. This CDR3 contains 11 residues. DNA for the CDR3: TGTGCCAGCAGCCCCGGACTAGCGTCGTACTTC. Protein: CASSPGLASYF.

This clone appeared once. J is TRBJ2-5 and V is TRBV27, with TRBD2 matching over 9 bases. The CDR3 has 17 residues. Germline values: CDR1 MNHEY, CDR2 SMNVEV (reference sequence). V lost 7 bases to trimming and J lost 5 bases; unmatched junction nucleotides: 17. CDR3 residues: CASTPRLRGGLRETQYF. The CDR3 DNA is TGTGCCAGCACCCCACGTTTGCGGGGGGGCCTCCGGGAGACCCAGTACTTC.

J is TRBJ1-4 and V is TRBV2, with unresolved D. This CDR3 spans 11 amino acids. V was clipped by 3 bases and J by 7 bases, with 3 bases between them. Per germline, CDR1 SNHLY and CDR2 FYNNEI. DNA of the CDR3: TGTGCCAGCAGTGAGGTTGAAAAACTGTTTTTT. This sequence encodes CASSEVEKLFF.

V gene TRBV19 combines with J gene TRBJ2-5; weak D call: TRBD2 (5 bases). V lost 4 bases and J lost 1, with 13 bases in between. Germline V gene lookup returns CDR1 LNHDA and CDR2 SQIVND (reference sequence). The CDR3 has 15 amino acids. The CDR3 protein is CASSTRGSTQETQYF. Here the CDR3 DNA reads TGTGCCAGTAGTACCCGAGGGTCGACCCAAGAGACCCAGTACTTC.

CDR3: CASSLLDRANTEAFF. The CDR3 nucleotides read TGCGCCAGCAGCCTCTTAGACAGGGCGAACACTGAAGCTTTCTTT. This chain uses TRBV5-1 with TRBJ1-1; the match to TRBD1 covers 7 bases. Germline V gene sequence: CDR1 SGHRS, CDR2 YFSETQ. The CDR3 consists of 15 residues. The V gene end was trimmed by 4 bases and the J gene end by 1 base; junction bases not matched to a gene: 7.

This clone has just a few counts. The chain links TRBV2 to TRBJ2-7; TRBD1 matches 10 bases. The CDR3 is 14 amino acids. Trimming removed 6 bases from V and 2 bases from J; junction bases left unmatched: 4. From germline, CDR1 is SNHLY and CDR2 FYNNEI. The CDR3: CASRHGQGAYEQYF. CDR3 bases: TGTGCCAGCAGGCACGGACAGGGGGCCTACGAGCAGTACTTC.